The 30 T cell receptor beta chains below come from one sample, sequenced in a study of cytomegalovirus exposure and HLA in healthy donors (dated by TCRdb to about 2017). Libraries were constructed by the immunoSEQ multiplex PCR assay. A mixture of 60 forward primers for TCR Vbeta segments and 13 reverse primers for TCR Jbeta segments was used in the multiplex PCR. TCRdb re-hosts the immuneACCESS table, in-frame sequences only. Its copies lack some clones; in the studies checked, an unresolved V gene accounts for under half of them, and the cause for the rest is not known. The sample records about 160,000 clones, 75% to 85% of which are singletons. About 1.9% of the sample goes to the ten largest clones. Sequenced input: PBMCs. These TCRs come from a woman in her late teens or twenties in good health and CMV-seronegative.

The V and J genes are TRBV4-1 and TRBJ1-4; possibly TRBD1 for D (5 bases). V lost 2 bases and J lost 6, with 16 bases in between. Germline CDR1 and CDR2: MGHRA and YSYEKL. The CDR3 covers 16 residues. CDR3 loop: CASSQSSPQGDEKLFF. The CDR3 DNA sequence: TGCGCCAGCAGCCAAAGCTCGCCGCAGGGCGATGAAAAACTGTTTTTT.

This clone was counted between two and nine times. The J gene is TRBJ1-2, the V gene TRBV28, with 8 positions matching TRBD1. Germline CDR1 MDHEN, CDR2 SYDVKM. Trimming took 5 bases from V and 1 from J; bases not matched to a gene: 9. The CDR3 has 16 amino acids. CDR3 in amino acids: CASSARTGFGNYGYTF. In nucleotides, the CDR3 is TGTGCCAGCAGTGCCCGGACAGGGTTCGGTAACTATGGCTACACCTTC.

The CDR3 loop reads CASSRLKPGQEHQPQHF. CDR3 in DNA: TGCGCCAGCAGTCGGCTGAAACCGGGACAGGAGCATCAGCCCCAGCATTTT. The chain recombines TRBV23-1 with TRBJ1-5; 8 bases agree with TRBD1. TRBV23-1 is filed as an ORF, its function uncertain. After removal of 4 bases from V and 5 bases from J, the junction contained 13 bases not matched to a gene. The CDR3 runs to 17 residues.

The chain employs TRBV28 and TRBJ1-1; possible D gene TRBD1, 5 bases. Germline lookup yields CDR1 MDHEN and CDR2 SYDVKM. The CDR3 runs 12 residues. Trimming left V 7 bases short and J 2 bases short, with 8 bases between. The CDR3 sequence: CASNQGNTEAFF. DNA of the CDR3: TGTGCCAGCAACCAGGGTAACACTGAAGCTTTCTTT.

The sample holds a few counts of this clone. The V gene is TRBV9, the J gene TRBJ2-7; 10 bases fit TRBD2. Trimming at V came to 4 bases and at J to 1 base, leaving 8 bases not matched to a gene. CDR1 SGDLS and CDR2 YYNGEE come from the germline V gene. The CDR3 runs 16 residues. The CDR3 loop is CASSSRLAGSSYEQYF. CDR3 sequence (DNA): TGTGCCAGCAGCTCGAGACTAGCGGGTTCATCCTACGAGCAGTACTTC.

This clone was counted once. The J gene is TRBJ2-1, the V gene TRBV27, with D maybe TRBD1 (5 bases). CDR3 length equals 16 residues. CDR1 MNHEY and CDR2 SMNVEV come from the germline V gene (reference sequence). The V gene lost 4 bases and the J gene lost 3 bases, with 16 bases spanning the gap. For the CDR3, the DNA is TGTGCCAGCAGTTCTTACCTATCGACAGTCTACAATGAGCAGTTCTTC. This translates into CASSSYLSTVYNEQFF.

This chain links TRBV10-3 with TRBJ1-1; 8 nucleotides line up with TRBD1. The CDR3 totals 15 residues. CDR1 and CDR2 (germline): ENHRY, SYGVKD. Trimming removed 10 bases from V and 3 bases from J; junction bases left unmatched: 13. The CDR3 DNA follows: TGTGCCACCAATCAACTATCGACAGGGGACACTGAAGCTTTCTTT. Translating gives CATNQLSTGDTEAFF.

V gene TRBV7-9 combines with J gene TRBJ1-1; D remains ambiguous. CDR3 length: 14 amino acids. Germline lookup yields CDR1 SEHNR and CDR2 FQNEAQ (reference sequence). The germline V and J ends were trimmed by 5 bases and 4 bases, with 14 bases remaining between them. The DNA of the CDR3 is TGTGCCAGCAGCGAAGGTTCGTGGGCCACTGAAGCTTTCTTT. Translation gives CASSEGSWATEAFF.

The V gene is TRBV7-9, the J gene TRBJ2-3; D unresolved. The germline gives CDR1 SEHNR, CDR2 FQNEAQ (reference sequence). The CDR3 has 13 amino acids. V lost 11 bases, J lost 0 bases, and 12 bases lay in between. The chain's CDR3 is CALGRPSTDTQYF. The CDR3 DNA sequence: TGTGCCCTAGGCAGACCCAGCACAGATACGCAGTATTTT. Variable domain in full (rest from reference TRBV7-9 and TRBJ2-3): DTGVSQNPRHKITKRGQNVTFRCDPISEHNRLYWYRQTLGQGPEFLTYFQNEAQLEKSRLLSDRFSAERPKGSFSTLEIQRTEQGDSAMYLCALGRPSTDTQYFGPGTRLTVL.

This clone has a single count. V usage is TRBV10-3 and J usage is TRBJ1-2; a possible D gene is TRBD1 (5 bases). This CDR3 is built from 15 residues. V lost 3 bases to trimming and J lost 0 bases, with 11 bases between them. In germline, CDR1 is ENHRY, CDR2 SYGVKD. The CDR3 region has the DNA TGTGCCATCAGTGATAAAACAGGAGCTAACTATGGCTACACCTTC. This sequence encodes CAISDKTGANYGYTF.

This chain uses TRBV9 with TRBJ2-3; 10 positions agree with TRBD2. Trimming cost V 0 bases and J 5 bases; bases outside gene matches: 6. CDR1 and CDR2 (germline): SGDLS, YYNGEE. There are 16 residues in the CDR3. Written as DNA, the CDR3 is TGTGCCAGCAGCGTAGGACTAGCGGGTTTGGGAGATACGCAGTATTTT. Translation gives CASSVGLAGLGDTQYF. The entire variable domain, with the rest obtained from reference TRBV9 and TRBJ2-3, is as follows: DSGVTQTPKHLITATGQRVTLRCSPRSGDLSVYWYQQSLDQGLQFLIQYYNGEERAKGNILERFSAQQFPDLHSELNLSSLELGDSALYFCASSVGLAGLGDTQYFGPGTRLTVL.

The chain couples TRBV6-5 to TRBJ2-5; 11 nucleotides line up with TRBD2. There are 12 residues in the CDR3. Germline V gene sequence: CDR1 MNHEY, CDR2 SVGAGI. The trim removed 5 bases at V and 7 bases at J, leaving 0 bases unmatched. CDR3 sequence: CASSGLAGTQYF. CDR3 bases: TGTGCCAGCAGTGGACTAGCGGGGACCCAGTACTTC.

V is TRBV6-1 and J is TRBJ1-1; TRBD1 might be the D (5 bases). This CDR3 region has 11 residues. Deletions cut 2 bases from V and 7 bases from J, with 5 bases between. Germline V gives CDR1 MNHNS, CDR2 SASEGT. CDR3 in DNA: TGTGCCAGCAGTGAACAGGGTGAAGCTTTCTTT. It yields the protein CASSEQGEAFF.

The V call is TRBV4-1, the J call TRBJ1-2; 7 nucleotides line up with TRBD1. Trimming at V came to 1 base and at J to 8 bases, leaving 4 bases not matched to a gene. Germline CDR1 is MGHRA and CDR2 is YSYEKL. This CDR3 spans 13 amino acids. CDR3 coding DNA: TGCGCCAGCAGCCAAGCTTTAGGGGGCGGCTACACCTTC. Protein sequence: CASSQALGGGYTF.

J is TRBJ2-7 and V is TRBV6-1, with D perhaps matching TRBD1 (5 bases). Trimming cost V 6 bases and J 2 bases, with 14 bases left between them. From germline, CDR1 is MNHNS and CDR2 SASEGT. The CDR3 runs 14 residues. CDR3 sequence reads: CASSLQVFPYEQYF. The CDR3 DNA reads TGTGCCAGCAGCTTACAGGTTTTTCCCTACGAGCAGTACTTC.

V gene TRBV28 combines with J gene TRBJ2-7; D remains ambiguous. V was pared by 2 bases and J by 0 bases, with 11 bases between. Germline V gene data show CDR1 as MDHEN and CDR2 as SYDVKM. The CDR3 has 15 amino acids. CDR3 bases: TGTGCCAGCAGTTTAGATCCCGTGAGCTCCTACGAGCAGTACTTC. Encoded protein: CASSLDPVSSYEQYF. The whole variable domain, filled in from reference TRBV28 and TRBJ2-7, reads DVKVTQSSRYLVKRTGEKVFLECVQDMDHENMFWYRQDPGLGLRLIYFSYDVKMKEKGDIPEGYSVSREKKERFSLILESASTNQTSMYLCASSLDPVSSYEQYFGPGTRLTVT.

This clone was seen a handful of times. The J gene is TRBJ2-7, the V gene TRBV5-5; 11 bases map to TRBD1. The junction had 5 bases not matched to a gene; V was cut back by 4 bases and J by 2 bases. This CDR3 has 15 amino acids. Looked up from germline, CDR1 is SGHKS and CDR2 is YYEKEE (reference sequence). The CDR3 sequence is CASSGGTGGPYEQYF. The CDR3 DNA reads TGTGCCAGCAGCGGAGGGACAGGGGGGCCCTACGAGCAGTACTTC.

This chain joins TRBV4-1 and TRBJ1-3; a possible D gene is TRBD1 (6 bases). The CDR3 has 18 amino acids. The germline V gene has CDR1 MGHRA and CDR2 YSYEKL. Trimming took off 2 bases at V and 0 bases at J, with 17 bases between the two ends. CDR3 coding DNA: TGCGCCAGCAGCCAAATTTATGGACAGTGGAGCTCTGGAAACACCATATATTTT. As protein: CASSQIYGQWSSGNTIYF.

This chain connects TRBV6-1 to TRBJ1-5; 7 nucleotides line up with TRBD1. Per the germline V gene, CDR1 is MNHNS and CDR2 is SASEGT. The ends lost 6 bases at V and 2 bases at J; junction bases unmatched: 4. The CDR3 totals 14 residues. Written as DNA, the CDR3 is TGTGCCAGCAGCGTTGGACAGGGCAATCAGCCCCAGCATTTT. Translation: CASSVGQGNQPQHF.

The gene calls are TRBV7-6 and TRBJ2-7; TRBD1 matches at 7 bases. Germline-derived CDR1 and CDR2 are SGHVS and FNYEAQ. The CDR3 is 14 residues long. V shed 4 bases, J shed 4 bases, and the junction held 7 bases outside the gene matches. The CDR3 here is CASSSPGTVYEQYF. The CDR3 bases are TGTGCCAGCAGCTCGCCCGGGACAGTATACGAGCAGTACTTC. The full variable domain, rest sourced from reference TRBV7-6 and TRBJ2-7, is GAGVSQSPRYKVTKRGQDVALRCDPISGHVSLYWYRQALGQGPEFLTYFNYEAQQDKSGLPNDRFSAERPEGSISTLTIQRTEQRDSAMYRCASSSPGTVYEQYFGPGTRLTVT.

The chain carries TRBV18 and TRBJ1-1; 10 bases fit TRBD1. The CDR3 extends over 16 amino acids. From germline, CDR1 is KGHSH and CDR2 LQKENI. V lost 4 bases, J lost 0 bases, and 5 bases stayed unmatched. The CDR3 DNA is TGTGCCAGCTCACAGGACAGGGGGTTAGTGAACACTGAAGCTTTCTTT. As protein: CASSQDRGLVNTEAFF.

The chain has TRBV9 and TRBJ2-7; the match to TRBD2 covers 12 bases. The CDR3 consists of 16 residues. With V trimmed by 4 bases and J by 5 bases, 10 bases remained unmatched. CDR1 is SGDLS, CDR2 YYNGEE, per germline. This chain's CDR3 is CASSPGTGLAGHEQYF. The CDR3 bases are TGTGCCAGCAGCCCAGGAACCGGACTAGCGGGGCACGAGCAGTACTTC.

The gene calls are TRBV19 and TRBJ1-4; no clear D. The CDR3 covers 13 residues. Germline V gene sequence: CDR1 LNHDA, CDR2 SQIVND (reference sequence). V shed 7 bases and J shed 9 bases, with 15 bases lying between them. CDR3: CASTGAPNQKLFF. The CDR3 DNA reads as TGTGCCAGTACGGGAGCTCCGAATCAAAAACTGTTTTTT. Full variable domain (missing parts from reference TRBV19 and TRBJ1-4): DGGITQSPKYLFRKEGQNVTLSCEQNLNHDAMYWYRQDPGQGLRLIYYSQIVNDFQKGDIAEGYSVSREKKESFPLTVTSAQKNPTAFYLCASTGAPNQKLFFGSGTQLSVL.

The chain has TRBV19 and TRBJ2-7; D is possibly TRBD1 (5 bases). Trimming took off 5 bases at V and 3 bases at J, with 26 bases between the two ends. From germline, CDR1 is LNHDA and CDR2 SQIVND (reference sequence). The CDR3 runs to 18 residues. The DNA for the CDR3 is TGTGCCAGTAGTCCCACCGCGGTTCGGACAAAGGTGGTCTACGAGCAGTACTTC. Encoded protein: CASSPTAVRTKVVYEQYF.

V is TRBV18 and J is TRBJ1-5; D gene uncertain. The CDR3 length is 14 residues. Deletions cut 6 bases from V and 8 bases from J, with 17 bases between. Per the germline V gene, CDR1 is KGHSH and CDR2 is LQKENI. The CDR3 DNA reads TGTGCCAGCTCCCCGACCCGGGGAACCGAGCCCCAGCATTTT. Its protein is CASSPTRGTEPQHF.

J is TRBJ2-1 and V is TRBV6-6; TRBD2 matches at 12 bases. Unmatched junction bases numbered 8, after V lost 6 bases and J lost 5 bases. Germline CDR1 is MNHNY and CDR2 is SVGAGI (reference sequence). CDR3 length: 16 amino acids. The CDR3 loop is CASRGQTSGSDNEQFF. The CDR3 DNA reads as TGTGCCAGCAGGGGACAGACTAGCGGGAGCGACAATGAGCAGTTCTTC.

V gene TRBV28 combines with J gene TRBJ2-1; 8 bases are shared with TRBD2. Germline CDR1 and CDR2: MDHEN and SYDVKM. The CDR3 totals 14 residues. Unmatched junction bases numbered 6, after V lost 7 bases and J lost 4 bases. The CDR3 DNA reads TGTGCCAGCAAACTAGCGGAACTTTACAATGAGCAGTTCTTC. This encodes CASKLAELYNEQFF.

This chain uses TRBV5-1 with TRBJ1-4, with TRBD1 as a possible D gene (5 bases). CDR3 length equals 14 residues. Germline V lookup: CDR1 SGHRS, CDR2 YFSETQ. The germline V and J ends were trimmed by 2 bases and 8 bases, with 13 bases remaining between them. The CDR3 spells CASSLAGLYEKLFF. CDR3 nucleotide sequence: TGCGCCAGCAGCTTAGCAGGGTTATACGAAAAACTGTTTTTT.

This clone was seen once. The gene calls are TRBV5-1 and TRBJ2-3; 8 nucleotides match TRBD1. The germline CDR1 and CDR2 sequences are SGHRS and YFSETQ. The J segment lost 0 bases and the V segment lost 1 base, leaving 16 bases of the junction unmatched. CDR3 length: 20 residues. CDR3 nucleotide sequence: TGCGCCAGCAGCTTGAAACCCAGGGGGCCCGTTTTCGTCAGCACAGATACGCAGTATTTT. It encodes CASSLKPRGPVFVSTDTQYF.

The gene calls are TRBV5-6 and TRBJ2-5; the match to TRBD1 covers 7 bases. The V and J ends lost 0 bases and 1 base, in that order; junction bases with no gene match: 12. Germline-derived CDR1 and CDR2 are SGHDT and YYEEEE. This CDR3 is built from 18 residues. The CDR3 spells CASSLAGTDSSTQETQYF. For the CDR3, the DNA is TGTGCCAGCAGCTTGGCTGGGACAGATAGTAGCACCCAAGAGACCCAGTACTTC.